Listed below are T cell receptor beta chains from one sample, sequenced in a study of blood T cell repertoires in COVID-19. Sequenced by immunoSEQ multiplex PCR; TCRdb stores in-frame clones only, minus some. Among about 38,000 clones listed, 80% to 85% were seen once. Input material: peripheral blood. All receptors derive from a man in his fifties or sixties with COVID-19, enrolled during active disease. Each CDR3 is given with its conserved first and last residue. D genes are given only for firm matches. Rows may omit the clone size; those that give it use once, few, many or a size class.

v_gene	abundance	d_gene	j_gene	CDR3aa	CDR3nt
TRBV6-1	once	TRBD1	TRBJ2-7	CASSDLYRGEQYF	TGTGCCAGCAGTGACCTTTACAGGGGCGAGCAGTACTTC
TRBV2	-	TRBD1	TRBJ1-6	CASEYRQGASNSPLHF	TGTGCCAGCGAATATAGACAGGGGGCGTCTAATTCACCCCTCCACTTT
TRBV25-1	-	-	TRBJ1-2	CASSDPGKGYTF	TGTGCCAGCAGTGATCCAGGGAAAGGCTACACCTTC
TRBV19	-	TRBD1	TRBJ2-3	CASRMGQGVQGTDTQYF	TGTGCCAGTAGAATGGGACAGGGGGTTCAGGGCACAGATACGCAGTATTTT
TRBV6-1	-	-	TRBJ1-1	CASSSQNTEAFF	TGTGCCAGCAGTTCCCAGAACACTGAAGCTTTCTTT
TRBV5-4	-	-	TRBJ1-2	CASTRVQAGAPGYTF	TGTGCCAGCACCAGGGTCCAGGCAGGGGCGCCTGGCTACACCTTC
TRBV7-2	-	TRBD1	TRBJ2-1	CASSPDRGIYNEQFF	TGTGCCAGCAGCCCCGACAGGGGGATTTACAATGAGCAGTTCTTC
TRBV5-4	-	-	TRBJ1-5	CASSGGGNQPQHF	TGTGCCAGCAGCGGAGGGGGCAATCAGCCCCAGCATTTT
TRBV3-1/TRBV3-2	few	-	TRBJ2-7	CASSPRQNYEQYF	TGTGCCAGCAGCCCCCGACAGAACTACGAGCAGTACTTC
TRBV6-5	-	TRBD1	TRBJ1-1	CATYRGGAFF	TGTGCCACCTACAGGGGAGGAGCTTTCTTT
TRBV27	-	-	TRBJ1-5	CASSSYRGQPQHF	TGTGCCAGCAGTTCCTACAGAGGGCAGCCCCAGCATTTT
TRBV9	-	TRBD1	TRBJ2-7	CASSTAGTGGAKAEQYF	TGTGCCAGCAGCACCGCCGGGACAGGGGGCGCCAAGGCCGAGCAGTACTTC
TRBV2	once	TRBD1	TRBJ2-6	CASSVGQAGANVLTF	TGTGCCAGCAGTGTTGGACAGGCGGGGGCCAACGTCCTGACTTTC
TRBV7-9	-	-	TRBJ1-2	CASSLDAAGYTF	TGTGCCAGCAGCTTAGATGCGGCTGGCTACACCTTC
TRBV7-2	-	-	TRBJ2-1	CASSLDSGARNNEQFF	TGTGCCAGCAGCTTAGATTCGGGAGCTCGAAACAATGAGCAGTTCTTC
TRBV18	-	-	TRBJ1-4	CASSEGGAGAELFF	TGTGCCAGCTCAGAAGGAGGGGCGGGTGCGGAACTGTTTTTT
TRBV18	-	TRBD1	TRBJ1-4	CASSPSTGVEKLFF	TGTGCCAGCTCACCTAGCACAGGGGTCGAAAAACTGTTTTTT
TRBV9	-	-	TRBJ1-1	CASSPHREGHTEAFF	TGTGCCAGCAGCCCCCACAGGGAGGGGCACACTGAAGCTTTCTTT
TRBV15	once	-	TRBJ1-2	CATMKSGILNYGYTF	TGTGCCACCATGAAATCAGGGATACTTAACTATGGCTACACCTTC
TRBV7-6	-	-	TRBJ1-4	CASTLSQATNEKLFF	TGTGCCAGCACCCTATCGCAGGCAACTAATGAAAAACTGTTTTTT
TRBV11-2	-	-	TRBJ2-7	CASSLGFSTGSYEQYF	TGTGCCAGCAGCTTAGGTTTTTCTACAGGGTCCTACGAGCAGTACTTC
TRBV5-6	-	-	TRBJ2-7	CASSPRGGNPYEQYF	TGTGCCAGCAGCCCCCGAGGCGGGAACCCCTACGAGCAGTACTTC
TRBV19	-	TRBD1	TRBJ1-2	CASSIGGTVSYGYTF	TGTGCCAGTAGTATAGGTGGGACAGTATCCTATGGCTACACCTTC
TRBV11-2	-	TRBD1	TRBJ2-7	CASSLDGTGSNEQYF	TGTGCCAGCAGCTTAGACGGGACAGGGAGCAACGAGCAGTACTTC
TRBV6-6	-	TRBD1	TRBJ1-5	CASRGQGNNQPQHF	TGTGCCAGCAGGGGACAGGGAAACAATCAGCCCCAGCATTTT
TRBV7-2	-	TRBD1	TRBJ1-1	CASSSWTGGTEAFF	TGTGCCAGCAGCTCCTGGACAGGGGGCACTGAAGCTTTCTTT
TRBV5-6	-	-	TRBJ1-4	CASSLGGSGAKLFF	TGTGCCAGCAGCTTGGGGGGCTCAGGGGCCAAACTGTTTTTT
TRBV29-1	-	TRBD1	TRBJ1-1	CSVDGDRARTEAFF	TGCAGCGTTGATGGGGACAGGGCACGAACTGAAGCTTTCTTT
TRBV10-3	once	-	TRBJ1-3	CAISGGGDGNTIYF	TGTGCCATCAGTGGAGGAGGGGATGGAAACACCATATATTTT
TRBV12-3/TRBV12-4	few	-	TRBJ1-1	CASSRRGAEAFF	TGTGCCAGCAGTCGCCGGGGTGCTGAAGCTTTCTTT
TRBV15	-	-	TRBJ2-5	CATSRDIETQYF	TGTGCCACCAGCAGAGATATCGAGACCCAGTACTTC
TRBV7-8	few	TRBD1	TRBJ1-5	CASSLVRQGAGQPQHF	TGTGCCAGCAGCTTAGTTCGGCAGGGGGCTGGTCAGCCCCAGCATTTT
TRBV29-1	once	-	TRBJ1-4	CSVEGAGPNEKLFF	TGCAGCGTTGAAGGAGCTGGGCCCAATGAAAAACTGTTTTTT
TRBV30	few	-	TRBJ1-2	CAWREGRPNYGYTF	TGTGCCTGGAGGGAAGGGAGACCTAACTATGGCTACACCTTC
TRBV3-1/TRBV3-2	few	-	TRBJ1-2	CASSERTANGYTF	TGTGCCAGCAGCGAGCGGACTGCTAATGGCTACACCTTC
TRBV7-9	-	-	TRBJ1-3	CASSPRGPSSGNTIYF	TGTGCCAGCAGCCCGCGCGGGCCAAGCTCTGGAAACACCATATATTTT
TRBV19	-	TRBD1	TRBJ2-5	CASSMRGPGETQYF	TGTGCCAGTAGTATGAGGGGGCCCGGAGAGACCCAGTACTTC
TRBV5-5	-	TRBD1	TRBJ2-2	CASSLFSADRGNTGELFF	TGTGCCAGCAGCTTGTTTTCCGCGGACAGGGGTAACACCGGGGAGCTGTTTTTT
TRBV6-6	-	TRBD1	TRBJ1-2	CASSTPGQGARGYTF	TGTGCCAGCAGCACTCCGGGACAGGGGGCCCGTGGCTACACCTTC
TRBV7-6	-	-	TRBJ2-3	CASSLTRASTDTQYF	TGTGCCAGCAGCTTAACGAGGGCTAGCACAGATACGCAGTATTTT